This is a list of T cell receptor beta chains from one sample in a study of T cells in Graves' hyperthyroidism and ophthalmopathy. MiXCR, applied by TCRdb to the multiplex PCR reads, yields one record per CDR3 protein. The data show more than 150,000 distinct CDR3 sequences, over 15% seen once. The specimen sequenced was blood. The receptors were sampled from a woman in her forties or fifties with Graves' hyperthyroidism. Both conserved end residues are part of each CDR3. D genes are given only for firm matches. Clone sizes are given selectively: once, few, many, or a class where the clone is expanded.

TRBD1 | TRBJ2-7 | TRBV14 | . | TGTGCCAGCAGCCAAAAGGACAGGGGGGCCCCCTTGGGCGAGCAGTACTTC | CASSQKDRGAPLGEQYF
TRBD2 | TRBJ2-6 | TRBV10-3 | few | TGTGCCATCAGTGCATTAGCGGGGACTGGGGCCAACGTCCTGACTTTC | CAISALAGTGANVLTF
TRBD1 | TRBJ1-4 | TRBV3-1 | few | TGTGCCAGCAGCCAATTGGGACAGGGACTTGCAACTAATGAAAAACTGTTTTTT | CASSQLGQGLATNEKLFF
TRBD2 | TRBJ2-1 | TRBV5-4 | . | TGTGCCAGCAGCGGACTAGCGGGGGGGTTATACAATGAGCAGTTCTTC | CASSGLAGGLYNEQFF
TRBD1 | TRBJ2-3 | TRBV7-8 | many | TGTGCCAGCAGCCGTACCGGGACAGGGGAAGGAGATACGCAGTATTTT | CASSRTGTGEGDTQYF
. | TRBJ2-7 | TRBV25-1 | many | TGTGCCAGCAGACCTACAGGGACCTACGAGCAGTACTTC | CASRPTGTYEQYF
TRBD2 | TRBJ2-2 | TRBV7-2 | many | TGTGCCAGCAGCTTACCAACTAGCGGGGGAGTTTTCGCTCAGAACACCGGGGAGCTGTTTTTT | CASSLPTSGGVFAQNTGELFF
. | TRBJ1-1 | TRBV28 | many | TGTGCCAGCAGGAGTACAACCTTTAAGGGGAACACTGAAGCTTTCTTT | CASRSTTFKGNTEAFF
. | TRBJ1-2 | TRBV10-3 | many | TGTGCCATCAGTGAGTCATCCCCCGGAGGGCTCCGCTATGGCTACACCTTC | CAISESSPGGLRYGYTF
. | TRBJ1-1 | TRBV5-1 | few | TGCGCCAGCAGCTTGGCGGGCAGCATGAACACTGAAGCTTTCTTT | CASSLAGSMNTEAFF
. | TRBJ2-7 | TRBV7-9 | many | TGTGCCAGCAGCTTATACAGTACCTACGAGCAGTACTTC | CASSLYSTYEQYF
. | TRBJ1-1 | TRBV3-2 | many | TGTGCCAGCAGTCAGGGTGAGGGGGACACTGAAGCTTTCTTT | CASSQGEGDTEAFF
. | TRBJ2-2 | TRBV9 | many | TGTGCCAGCAGCCAAGACGGGACCGGGGAGCTGTTTTTT | CASSQDGTGELFF
. | TRBJ2-1 | TRBV18 | many | TGTGCCAGCTCCCGGGGCTCCTACAATGAGCAGTTCTTC | CASSRGSYNEQFF
. | TRBJ1-1 | TRBV10-1 | . | TGCGCCAGCAGACGGGACCCGTCGCTGAACACTGAAGCTTTCTTT | CASRRDPSLNTEAFF
. | TRBJ1-5 | TRBV19 | . | TGTGCCAGTAGCCAGGGCCACAATCAGCCCCAGCATTTT | CASSQGHNQPQHF